What follows are 29 T cell receptor beta chains derived from one specimen sequenced in a study of cytomegalovirus exposure and HLA in healthy donors. With 60 Vbeta and 13 Jbeta primers, the PCR was carried out. This table comes from immunoSEQ multiplex PCR, and its TCRdb copy is limited to in-frame clones, with some not included. The repertoire has 150,000 to 200,000 clones, around 77% of them found once; the top ten carry under 2%. Sequenced material: PBMCs. Every receptor here comes from a man aged 30 to 39 in good health and CMV-seronegative.

This clone was seen only once. CDR3 bases: TGTGCCAGCAGCTTAGATAACGAGCAGTACTTC. Its translation is CASSLDNEQYF. V and J are TRBV11-2 and TRBJ2-7, with D unresolved. V lost 0 bases, J lost 5 bases, and 2 bases lay in between. The CDR3 spans 11 residues. CDR1 is SGHAT and CDR2 is FQNNGV in the germline V gene.

The V and J genes are TRBV18 and TRBJ2-2, with D perhaps TRBD2 (6 bases). The CDR3 is made up of 16 amino acids. Looked up from germline, CDR1 is KGHSH and CDR2 is LQKENI. V shed 5 bases and J shed 5 bases, with 18 bases lying between them. Here the CDR3 reads CASSSVLASGTGELFF. CDR3 in DNA: TGTGCCAGCTCATCGGTGCTAGCGTCAGGGACCGGGGAGCTGTTTTTT. Full variable domain (remainder filled in from reference TRBV18 and TRBJ2-2): NAGVMQNPRHLVRRRGQEARLRCSPMKGHSHVYWYRQLPEEGLKFMVYLQKENIIDESGMPKERFSAEFPKEGPSILRIQQVVRGDSAAYFCASSSVLASGTGELFFGEGSRLTVL.

This clone was counted only a few times. This chain joins TRBV7-9 and TRBJ1-6; 7 bases match TRBD1. Germline CDR1 and CDR2: SEHNR and FQNEAQ (reference sequence). V was pared by 5 bases and J by 0 bases, with 4 bases of the junction left unmatched. The CDR3 runs to 16 residues. The CDR3 bases are TGTGCCAGCAGCGGACAGGATGACTCCTATAATTCACCCCTCCACTTT. This gives the protein CASSGQDDSYNSPLHF.

This chain joins TRBV6-5 and TRBJ2-1, with 7 bases fitting TRBD2. Losses at the gene ends were 6 bases for V and 9 bases for J; bases not matched to a gene: 8. This CDR3 region has 13 residues. From germline, CDR1 is MNHEY and CDR2 SVGAGI. CDR3 in amino acids: CASSHPGLLEQFF. CDR3 nucleotides: TGTGCCAGCAGCCACCCGGGACTACTTGAGCAGTTCTTC.

V is TRBV27 and J is TRBJ1-5; tentative D call: TRBD1 (5 bases). V lost 5 bases, J lost 4 bases, and 15 bases lay in between. The CDR3 is 15 amino acids. Germline V gene data show CDR1 as MNHEY and CDR2 as SMNVEV (reference sequence). The CDR3: CASSGGDGGNQPQHF. In DNA, the CDR3 is TGTGCCAGCAGTGGGGGGGATGGTGGGAATCAGCCCCAGCATTTT.

This clone was counted a few times. The J gene is TRBJ1-2, the V gene TRBV2, with a weak D call TRBD1 (5 bases). The V end lost 7 bases, the J end lost 11 bases, and 17 bases lay between the germline ends. Germline V gene lookup returns CDR1 SNHLY and CDR2 FYNNEI. This CDR3 is built from 12 residues. The CDR3 coding sequence is TGTGCCAGCAACTTTGTACAGGATAATTACACCTTC. Amino acids: CASNFVQDNYTF.

Written as DNA, the CDR3 is TGTGCCACTACATATGGGGGACACCTCACCGGGGAGCTGTTTTTT. Protein: CATTYGGHLTGELFF. The chain uses TRBV19 and TRBJ2-2, with D perhaps TRBD1 (6 bases). The germline V gene encodes CDR1 LNHDA and CDR2 SQIVND (reference sequence). Trimming stripped 10 bases from V and 4 bases from J, with 19 bases between. This CDR3 has 15 residues.

The rearrangement joins TRBV12-5 to TRBJ2-1; 7 bases align to TRBD2. The J segment lost 7 bases and the V segment lost 5 bases, leaving 11 bases of the junction unmatched. This CDR3 is 15 amino acids long. Looked up from germline, CDR1 is LGHNT and CDR2 is FRNRAP. CDR3 protein: CASGLFAGVLNEQFF. The CDR3 nucleotides are TGTGCTAGTGGTCTCTTCGCGGGAGTGTTGAATGAGCAGTTCTTC.

The chain has TRBV5-1 and TRBJ1-1; TRBD1 might be the D (5 bases). This CDR3 spans 14 amino acids. Trimming left V 4 bases short and J 5 bases short, with 15 bases between. Per the germline V gene, CDR1 is SGHRS and CDR2 is YFSETQ. The CDR3 region is CASSPGGGETEAFF. As DNA, the CDR3 is TGCGCCAGCAGCCCAGGAGGAGGGGAAACTGAAGCTTTCTTT.

The V gene is TRBV29-1, the J gene TRBJ2-1, with D uncertain. The CDR3 length is 14 residues. The germline V gene has CDR1 SQVTM and CDR2 ANQGSEA. V was pared by 6 bases and J by 0 bases, with 12 bases between. CDR3 in amino acids: CSVPRPGSYNEQFF. The DNA of the CDR3 is TGCAGCGTCCCCCGTCCGGGCTCCTACAATGAGCAGTTCTTC.

The V gene is TRBV15, the J gene TRBJ1-1; D not resolved. The CDR3 has 15 residues. Germline V gene data show CDR1 as LNHNV and CDR2 as YYDKDF (reference sequence). V was pared by 0 bases and J by 4 bases, with 12 bases between. CDR3 in DNA: TGTGCCACCAGCAGAGATGGAGGGTTGGGCACTGAAGCTTTCTTT. Translated, it gives CATSRDGGLGTEAFF.

The chain recombines TRBV5-1 with TRBJ1-4, with 8 bases aligning to TRBD1. V shed 6 bases, J shed 7 bases, and the junction held 11 bases outside the gene matches. The CDR3 has 15 amino acids. The V gene's germline CDR1 is SGHRS and CDR2 YFSETQ. The CDR3 DNA reads as TGCGCCAGCACCACGGGGACAGGAATAGGTGAAAAACTGTTTTTT. This sequence encodes CASTTGTGIGEKLFF.

The V call is TRBV5-1, the J call TRBJ2-5, with 11 bases identical to TRBD1. The last part of the DNA fits TRBJ2-7 better; the J call may be wrong. Germline CDR1 is SGHRS and CDR2 is YFSETQ. This CDR3 has 16 amino acids. Here the CDR3 DNA reads TGCGCCAGCAGCTTGGCCGGGACAGGGGGCTCCTACGAGCAGTACTTC. Protein product: CASSLAGTGGSYEQYF.

The chain recombines TRBV29-1 with TRBJ1-5; the D gene is possibly TRBD1 (5 bases). V was shortened by 5 bases and J by 4 bases, with 9 bases between the two germline ends. The CDR3 spans 12 residues. From germline, CDR1 is SQVTM and CDR2 ANQGSEA. For the CDR3, the DNA is TGCAGCGTTCAGGGCAGTAATCAGCCCCAGCATTTT. Amino acids: CSVQGSNQPQHF.

This chain joins TRBV7-9 and TRBJ1-5; 10 bases fit TRBD1. V lost 1 base and J lost 4; bases outside the gene matches: 1. Germline-derived CDR1 and CDR2 are SEHNR and FQNEAQ (reference sequence). The CDR3 covers 15 residues. The CDR3 nucleotides are TGTGCCAGCAGCTTAGGGGGACAGGGGAATCAGCCCCAGCATTTT. It specifies CASSLGGQGNQPQHF. Variable domain in full (rest from reference TRBV7-9 and TRBJ1-5): DTGVSQNPRHKITKRGQNVTFRCDPISEHNRLYWYRQTLGQGPEFLTYFQNEAQLEKSRLLSDRFSAERPKGSFSTLEIQRTEQGDSAMYLCASSLGGQGNQPQHFGDGTRLSIL.

The chain has TRBV7-9 and TRBJ1-2, with 9 bases identical to TRBD1. The ends lost 2 bases at V and 10 bases at J; junction bases unmatched: 8. Germline-derived CDR1 and CDR2 are SEHNR and FQNEAQ (reference sequence). This CDR3 is 14 amino acids long. This CDR3 reads CASSLRDRVYIYTF. CDR3 DNA sequence: TGTGCCAGCAGCTTAAGGGACAGGGTTTATATCTACACCTTC.

This chain uses TRBV28 with TRBJ2-7; 8 positions match TRBD1. Trimming at V came to 1 base and at J to 0 bases, leaving 2 bases not matched to a gene. This CDR3 spans 15 amino acids. Germline V gene lookup returns CDR1 MDHEN and CDR2 SYDVKM. The CDR3 spells CASSLSGQGSYEQYF. CDR3 DNA: TGTGCCAGCAGTTTATCCGGACAGGGCTCCTACGAGCAGTACTTC.

The V gene is TRBV27, the J gene TRBJ2-7; tentatively, D is TRBD1 (6 bases). CDR3 size: 15 residues. Germline CDR1 is MNHEY and CDR2 is SMNVEV (reference sequence). Trimming removed 2 bases from V and 3 bases from J, with 14 bases in between. CDR3 in DNA: TGTGCCAGCAGTTTAACTGCCCCAGGGGTCTACGAGCAGTACTTC. Amino acids: CASSLTAPGVYEQYF.

V gene TRBV7-3 combines with J gene TRBJ2-3; D perhaps matches TRBD1 (5 bases). Trimming took off 5 bases at V and 4 bases at J, with 10 bases between the two ends. Germline assignment: CDR1 SGHTA and CDR2 FQGTGA. The CDR3 consists of 13 residues. The CDR3 DNA reads as TGTGCCAGCAGCGACGAAGGGGCAGATACGCAGTATTTT. Its protein is CASSDEGADTQYF.

The rearrangement joins TRBV2 to TRBJ2-7; D is perhaps TRBD2 (5 bases). The CDR3 is 13 amino acids. V was clipped by 8 bases and J by 4 bases, with 15 bases between them. From germline, CDR1 is SNHLY and CDR2 FYNNEI. CDR3 amino acids: CASLALEAYEQYF. The CDR3 coding sequence is TGTGCCAGCCTTGCCTTGGAGGCTTACGAGCAGTACTTC.

J is TRBJ2-1 and V is TRBV27; D ambiguous. V lost 2 bases and J lost 7, with 12 bases in between. The CDR3 is 14 amino acids. Per germline, CDR1 MNHEY and CDR2 SMNVEV (reference sequence). Here the CDR3 DNA reads TGTGCCAGCAGTTTACCCGGGTTCGGAAATGAGCAGTTCTTC. Amino acid sequence: CASSLPGFGNEQFF.

The rearrangement links TRBV20-1 to TRBJ1-4; the D is unclear. V was shortened by 6 bases and J by 8 bases, with 7 bases between the two germline ends. Looked up from germline, CDR1 is DFQATT and CDR2 is SNEGSKA (reference sequence). The CDR3 has 10 amino acids. The CDR3 DNA reads as TGCAGTGCCCCCGGGGAAAAACTGTTTTTT. Its protein is CSAPGEKLFF.

This chain uses TRBV15 with TRBJ1-1; D possibly corresponds to TRBD1 (5 bases). The CDR3 covers 15 residues. Deletions cut 3 bases from V and 4 bases from J, with 15 bases between. CDR1 is LNHNV and CDR2 is YYDKDF in the germline V gene (reference sequence). The CDR3 spells CATSSQDRGGTEAFF. CDR3 coding DNA: TGTGCCACCAGCAGTCAAGATAGGGGAGGCACTGAAGCTTTCTTT.

The V call is TRBV5-6, the J call TRBJ2-2; the match to TRBD1 covers 8 bases. The V gene end was trimmed by 5 bases and the J gene end by 6 bases; junction bases not matched to a gene: 6. This CDR3 contains 14 residues. Germline V lookup: CDR1 SGHDT, CDR2 YYEEEE. DNA of the CDR3: TGTGCCAGCAGTTACGACAGGGGAGCCGGGGAGCTGTTTTTT. Protein: CASSYDRGAGELFF.

The chain has TRBV5-4 and TRBJ2-7, with D possibly being TRBD1 (6 bases). Per the germline V gene, CDR1 is SGHNT and CDR2 is YYREEE (reference sequence). The CDR3 spans 14 residues. Trimming removed 4 bases at V and 0 bases at J, with 11 bases between. The DNA for the CDR3 is TGTGCCAGCAGCCTGGGGGCTGGCTCCTACGAGCAGTACTTC. Protein sequence: CASSLGAGSYEQYF.

The chain links TRBV11-2 to TRBJ1-4; D is ambiguous. This CDR3 has 13 residues. Trimming pared 3 bases from V and 6 bases from J, leaving 8 bases between. In germline, CDR1 is SGHAT, CDR2 FQNNGV. The CDR3 is CASSFGVDEKLFF. The CDR3 DNA follows: TGTGCCAGCAGCTTCGGGGTCGATGAAAAACTGTTTTTT.

The CDR3 DNA follows: TGTGCCAGCCGGACAGGGGGCAATGAGCAGTTCTTC. It translates to CASRTGGNEQFF. The chain couples TRBV2 to TRBJ2-1, with 10 bases lining up with TRBD1. Germline trimming cut 8 bases from V and 6 bases from J; bases unmatched to any gene: 1. Germline V lookup: CDR1 SNHLY, CDR2 FYNNEI. CDR3 length equals 12 residues.

The rearrangement links TRBV7-9 to TRBJ1-1; TRBD1 might be the D (6 bases). Germline V gene data show CDR1 as SEHNR and CDR2 as FQNEAQ (reference sequence). V lost 6 bases and J lost 0, with 8 bases in between. This CDR3 has 13 amino acids. Written as DNA, the CDR3 is TGTGCCAGCAGTCACAGGGTGAACACTGAAGCTTTCTTT. This encodes CASSHRVNTEAFF.

The chain is built from TRBV4-1 and TRBJ2-2; TRBD1 aligns across 8 bases. Trimming at V came to 3 bases and at J to 2 bases, leaving 5 bases not matched to a gene. The CDR3 spans 16 residues. The germline CDR1 and CDR2 sequences are MGHRA and YSYEKL. The chain's CDR3 is CASSHPTGGNTGELFF. In DNA, the CDR3 is TGCGCCAGCAGCCACCCAACAGGGGGTAACACCGGGGAGCTGTTTTTT.